Below are 14 T cell receptor beta chains sequenced from a single sample in a study of T-cell reconstitution after alpha-beta-depleted transplantation in children. A TCRbeta library incorporating unique molecular identifiers was prepared. Each CDR3 protein is one row after TCRdb ran MiXCR on the PCR reads. Of almost 500,000 distinct CDR3 sequences listed, around an eighth are singletons. The sequenced sample was PBMCs from the stem cell graft donor, obtained from the stem cell graft. Receptor source: a human donor who donated a stem cell graft to a child with combined immunodeficiency.

Notes on this clonotype: The CDR3 does not close with the conserved phenylalanine or tryptophan, likely indicating a read error. The chain is built from TRBV4-3 and TRBJ2-1; D possibly corresponds to TRBD2 (5 bases). Germline loops: CDR1 LGHNA, CDR2 YSLEER. There are 13 residues in the CDR3. The ends were cut back, 0 bases at V and 12 bases at J, with 12 bases in the middle. CDR3 DNA: TGCGCCAGCAGCCAAGAGTTCCGGGGTGGGCAGTTCTTG. Its protein is CASSQEFRGGQFL.

This clonotype showed up many times. The V gene is TRBV29-1, the J gene TRBJ1-1; no clear D gene. V was cut by 3 bases and J by 0 bases, with 11 bases left in between. There are 14 residues in the CDR3. CDR1 and CDR2 (germline): SQVTM, ANQGSEA. The CDR3 protein is CSVEGGRMNTEAFF. Here the CDR3 DNA reads TGCAGCGTTGAGGGAGGACGGATGAACACTGAAGCTTTCTTT.

J is TRBJ1-1 and V is TRBV4-1; 7 bases align to TRBD1. V was clipped by 4 bases and J by 1 base; unmatched bases: 9. The CDR3 covers 16 residues. Germline V CDR1 and CDR2: MGHRA, YSYEKL. The CDR3 loop is CASSRFPGTANTEAFF. Here the CDR3 DNA reads TGCGCCAGCAGCCGTTTCCCCGGGACAGCGAACACTGAAGCTTTCTTT.

This clonotype has ten or more counts. The chain uses TRBV20-1 and TRBJ1-5; 8 positions agree with TRBD1. The J segment lost 5 bases and the V segment lost 1 base, leaving 4 bases of the junction unmatched. This CDR3 spans 14 amino acids. Per the germline V gene, CDR1 is DFQATT and CDR2 is SNEGSKA (reference sequence). The CDR3 here is CSARADRGYQPQHF. In DNA form, the CDR3 reads TGCAGTGCTAGAGCAGACAGGGGATATCAGCCCCAGCATTTT.

CDR3 DNA sequence: TGTGCCAGCAGCTCAGAAACAGGGGTTGGCTACACCTTC. This sequence encodes CASSSETGVGYTF. This rearrangement joins TRBV7-3 to TRBJ1-2, with 7 bases identical to TRBD1. Per the germline V gene, CDR1 is SGHTA and CDR2 is FQGTGA. The V gene end was trimmed by 4 bases and the J gene end by 7 bases; junction bases not matched to a gene: 6. This CDR3 has 13 amino acids.

This clonotype was counted at least ten times. The rearrangement uses TRBV29-1 and TRBJ2-1, with TRBD2 matching over 8 bases. CDR1 is SQVTM, CDR2 ANQGSEA, per germline. The CDR3 covers 16 residues. The V and J ends lost 1 base and 5 bases, in that order; junction bases with no gene match: 10. The CDR3 DNA reads as TGCAGCGTTGAAGCTGACCAGCGGGAGATAGACAATGAGCAGTTCTTC. This gives the protein CSVEADQREIDNEQFF.

This clonotype came up a few times. V is TRBV5-1 and J is TRBJ2-4; D is unclear. There are 16 residues in the CDR3. The germline V and J ends were trimmed by 0 bases and 0 bases, with 10 bases remaining between them. Germline-derived CDR1 and CDR2 are SGHRS and YFSETQ. CDR3 coding DNA: TGCGCCAGCAGCTTGGATGACCGAATAGCCAAAAACATTCAGTACTTC. It encodes CASSLDDRIAKNIQYF.

This clonotype was counted only a few times. The V and J genes are TRBV20-1 and TRBJ2-7; maybe TRBD2 (5 bases). The CDR3 is 13 amino acids. Germline values: CDR1 DFQATT, CDR2 SNEGSKA (reference sequence). V was trimmed by 0 bases and J by 2 bases, leaving 8 bases between them. The CDR3 region has the DNA TGCAGTGCTAGAGATGGAGGAACCTACGAGCAGTACTTC. Protein product: CSARDGGTYEQYF.

In its sample, this clonotype was seen many times. This chain uses TRBV29-1 with TRBJ2-1, with TRBD2 identical over 8 bases. The CDR3 consists of 15 residues. Trimming removed 6 bases from V and 4 bases from J; junction bases left unmatched: 11. Per germline, CDR1 SQVTM and CDR2 ANQGSEA. The chain's CDR3 is CSVERPGLDYNEQFF. In DNA, the CDR3 is TGCAGCGTCGAACGACCGGGACTAGATTACAATGAGCAGTTCTTC.

The rearrangement joins TRBV5-1 to TRBJ2-6; D is ambiguous. Per germline, CDR1 SGHRS and CDR2 YFSETQ. Between the trimmed V and J ends, which lost 9 bases and 2 bases, there was a span of 12 bases. The CDR3 spans 14 residues. The CDR3 region is CATSTLPGANVLTF. The DNA of the CDR3 is TGCGCCACCTCGACCCTGCCTGGGGCCAACGTCCTGACTTTC.

The chain carries TRBV4-3 and TRBJ2-3, with TRBD2 identical over 9 bases. The V gene's germline CDR1 is LGHNA and CDR2 YSLEER. This CDR3 comprises 17 residues. V lost 4 bases and J lost 0; bases outside the gene matches: 8. CDR3 sequence: CASSRTSLAGSTDTQYF. The CDR3 region has the DNA TGCGCCAGCAGCCGTACCTCGCTAGCGGGAAGCACAGATACGCAGTATTTT.

The chain employs TRBV4-1 and TRBJ1-2, with D tentatively TRBD1 (6 bases). The CDR3 totals 16 residues. Germline CDR1 MGHRA, CDR2 YSYEKL. The ends were cut back, 0 bases at V and 4 bases at J, with 15 bases in the middle. The CDR3 protein is CASSQDRTDSGYGYTF. The CDR3 region has the DNA TGCGCCAGCAGCCAAGATAGGACGGACAGTGGCTATGGCTACACCTTC.

Only a few counts were recorded for this clonotype. This rearrangement joins TRBV2 to TRBJ2-3; D gene unclear. CDR1 and CDR2 (germline): SNHLY, FYNNEI. The CDR3 loop spans 13 amino acids. V dropped 4 bases and J dropped 2 bases, with 7 bases sitting between them. CDR3 nucleotide sequence: TGTGCCAGCAGTGTTAGTTACACAGATACGCAGTATTTT. Its translation: CASSVSYTDTQYF.

To note about this clonotype: A much bigger clone sits one base away, suggesting this may be a read error. The V and J genes are TRBV2 and TRBJ1-4, with no clear D. V lost 5 bases and J 8 bases, leaving 6 bases between the germline ends. CDR1 and CDR2 from the germline V gene are SNHLY and FYNNEI. The CDR3 has 11 residues. This chain's CDR3 is CASSFWEKLFF. The CDR3 nucleotides read TGTGCCAGCAGTTTTTGGGAAAAACTGTTTTTT.